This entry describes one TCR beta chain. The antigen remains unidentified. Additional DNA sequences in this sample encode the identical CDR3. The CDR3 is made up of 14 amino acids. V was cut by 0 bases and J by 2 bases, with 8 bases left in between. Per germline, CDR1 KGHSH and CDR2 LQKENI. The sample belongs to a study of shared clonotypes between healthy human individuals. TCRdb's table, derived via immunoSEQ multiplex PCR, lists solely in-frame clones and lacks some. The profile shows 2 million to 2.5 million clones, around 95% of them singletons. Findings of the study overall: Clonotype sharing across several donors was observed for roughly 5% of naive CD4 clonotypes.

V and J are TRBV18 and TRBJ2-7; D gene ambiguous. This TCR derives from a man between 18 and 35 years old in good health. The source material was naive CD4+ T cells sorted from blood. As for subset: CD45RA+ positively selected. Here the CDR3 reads CASSPPGHPYEQYF. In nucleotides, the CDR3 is TGTGCCAGCTCACCACCCGGCCATCCCTACGAGCAGTACTTC.